The source of this TCR beta chain is a study of identical twins. This CDR3 comprises 15 residues. Germline CDR1 MNHEY, CDR2 SMNVEV (reference sequence). V dropped 7 bases and J dropped 4 bases, with 19 bases sitting between them. MiXCR, applied by TCRdb to the 5' RACE reads, yields one record per CDR3 protein. The data hold approximately 250,000 distinct CDR3 sequences, with 6.5% to 8% observed a single time. This clonotype turned up a few times. Its antigen is not identified. Notes on the study in general: Analyses of zero insertions could, in part, be confounded by invariant MAIT and iNKT cells. Surplus twin overlap in beta out-of-frame sequences was less pronounced.

These data are also associated with another study on T cells expressing NK-cell markers.

This sequence was found in a woman aged 18 to 35 in good health. V usage is TRBV27 and J usage is TRBJ1-2, with D tentatively TRBD1 (5 bases). Sequencing was carried out using CD8+ T cells sorted from blood. CDR3 bases: TGTGCCAGCATGGGGAGCAGGGATACATTCTATGGCTACACCTTC. This gives the protein CASMGSRDTFYGYTF.